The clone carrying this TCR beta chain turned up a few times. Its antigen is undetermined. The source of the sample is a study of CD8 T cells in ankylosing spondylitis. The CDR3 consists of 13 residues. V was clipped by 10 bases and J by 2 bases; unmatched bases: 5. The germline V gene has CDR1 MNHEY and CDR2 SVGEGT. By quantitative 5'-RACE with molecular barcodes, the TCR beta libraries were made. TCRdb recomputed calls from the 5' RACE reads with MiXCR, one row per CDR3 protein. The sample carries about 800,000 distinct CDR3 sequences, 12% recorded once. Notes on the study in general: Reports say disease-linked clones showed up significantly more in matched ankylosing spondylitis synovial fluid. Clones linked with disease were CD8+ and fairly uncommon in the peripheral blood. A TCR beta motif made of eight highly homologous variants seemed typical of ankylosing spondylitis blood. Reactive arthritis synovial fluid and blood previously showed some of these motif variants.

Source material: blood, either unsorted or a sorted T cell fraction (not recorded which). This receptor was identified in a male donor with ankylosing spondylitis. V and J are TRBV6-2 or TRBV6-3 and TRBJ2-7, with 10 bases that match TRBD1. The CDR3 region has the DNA TGTGCCACACAGGACAGGGGGACCTACGAGCAGTACTTC. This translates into CATQDRGTYEQYF.